This T cell receptor beta chain was recovered during a study of blood T cell repertoires in COVID-19. Measured with immunoSEQ multiplex PCR; TCRdb has only the in-frame clones, and not every one. The sample yields around 6,000 clones, 74% seen once. Sequencing input: peripheral blood. This TCR was recovered from a man in his 60s with acute or convalescent COVID-19.

CDR3 sequence: CASGRSSAGELFF. Here the CDR3 DNA reads TGTGCGAGCGGGAGGTCGTCGGCCGGGGAGCTGTTTTTT. This chain joins TRBV18 and TRBJ2-2, with 9 bases identical to TRBD2. This CDR3 spans 13 amino acids. The germline V gene encodes CDR1 KGHSH and CDR2 LQKENI.